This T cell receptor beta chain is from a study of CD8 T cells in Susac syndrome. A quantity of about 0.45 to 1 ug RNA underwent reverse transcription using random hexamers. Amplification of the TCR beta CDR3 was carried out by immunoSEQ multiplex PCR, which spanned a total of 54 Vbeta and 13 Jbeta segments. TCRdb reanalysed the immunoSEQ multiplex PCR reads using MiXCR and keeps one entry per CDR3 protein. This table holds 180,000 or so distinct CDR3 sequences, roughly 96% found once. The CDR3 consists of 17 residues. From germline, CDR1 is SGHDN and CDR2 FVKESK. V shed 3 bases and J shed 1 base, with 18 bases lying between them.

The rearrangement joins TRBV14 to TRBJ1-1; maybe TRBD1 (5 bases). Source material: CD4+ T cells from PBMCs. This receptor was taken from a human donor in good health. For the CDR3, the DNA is TGTGCCAGCAGCCATTATCGGCGCGGGGACGAGAACACTGAAGCTTTCTTT. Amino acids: CASSHYRRGDENTEAFF.